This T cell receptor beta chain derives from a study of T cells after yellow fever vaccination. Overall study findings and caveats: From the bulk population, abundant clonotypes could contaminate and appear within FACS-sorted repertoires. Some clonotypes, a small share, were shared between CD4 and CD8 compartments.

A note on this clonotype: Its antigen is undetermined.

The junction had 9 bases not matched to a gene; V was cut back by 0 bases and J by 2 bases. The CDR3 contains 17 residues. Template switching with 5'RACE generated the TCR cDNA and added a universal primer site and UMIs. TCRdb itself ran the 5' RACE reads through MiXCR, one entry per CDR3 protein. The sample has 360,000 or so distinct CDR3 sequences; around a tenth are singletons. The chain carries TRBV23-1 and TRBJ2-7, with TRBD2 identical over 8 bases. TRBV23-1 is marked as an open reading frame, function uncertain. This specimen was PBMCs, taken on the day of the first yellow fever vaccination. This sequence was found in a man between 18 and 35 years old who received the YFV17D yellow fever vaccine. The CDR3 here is CASSQSRGLAGPYEQYF. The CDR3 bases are TGCGCCAGCAGTCAATCCAGAGGGCTAGCGGGTCCCTACGAGCAGTACTTC.